This T cell receptor beta chain was profiled in a study of cytomegalovirus exposure and HLA in healthy donors. A remark on this clone: Different DNA sequences within this sample yield the same CDR3.

The CDR3 length is 18 residues. Trimming cost V 0 bases and J 2 bases; bases outside gene matches: 10. Germline V gene lookup returns CDR1 SGDLS and CDR2 YYNGEE. PCR primers comprised 60 Vbeta and 13 Jbeta primers. TCRdb's copy holds only in-frame clones and misses some; the assay was immunoSEQ multiplex PCR. Here the sample spans approximately 150,000 clones, approximately 80% being singletons. Sequencing was carried out using PBMCs. This TCR was sampled from a man between 45 and 60 years old in good health and CMV-seropositive. The rearrangement links TRBV9 to TRBJ2-7; 11 bases line up with TRBD2. CDR3 DNA sequence: TGTGCCAGCAGCGTAGGGTCCTCTAGCGGGGGGAGACCCTACGAGCAGTACTTC. Translating it yields CASSVGSSSGGRPYEQYF.